One TCR beta chain is described in this entry. Mismatch with germline at one junction end may stem from a read error. This CDR3 is built from 13 residues. CDR1 is KGHSH, CDR2 LQKENI, per germline. Authors' data handling: Estimates of nucleated cell counts were drawn from the amplification of reference gene primers. Assay: immunoSEQ multiplex PCR; the TCRdb copy retains only in-frame clones and omits some. That table furnishes V, J and clone size, whereas the DNA furnished D and trimming. In the table there are 70,000 to 100,000 clones, around nine tenths of which are singletons. This entry comes from a study of blood T cell repertoires in COVID-19. Overall study: Whether acute or convalescent, the COVID-19 samples came from the United States, Italy and Spain. PBMCs, B-cell-depleted T cells, or T cells provided the cDNA or gDNA that made up the material.

V usage is TRBV18 and J usage is TRBJ1-2; D is possibly TRBD1 (5 bases). This receptor was taken from an elderly woman with active COVID-19. The sample was peripheral blood. The CDR3 sequence: CASSPGSLGTLHF. In DNA, the CDR3 is TGTGCCAGCTCACCAGGATCGTTGGGGACTCTTCACTTC. The variable domain in full, with the rest retrieved from reference TRBV18 and TRBJ1-2, is NAGVMQNPRHLVRRRGQEARLRCSPMKGHSHVYWYRQLPEEGLKFMVYLQKENIIDESGMPKERFSAEFPKEGPSILRIQQVVRGDSAAYFCASSPGSLGTLHFGSGTRLTVV.